This passage covers 18 T cell receptor beta chains from one sample sequenced in a study of immune cell composition in non-small cell lung cancer. Normal lung was sampled as far from the tumour as possible, at least 3 cm. TCRdb's copy holds only in-frame clones and misses some; the assay was immunoSEQ multiplex PCR. The sample records some 970 clones, over 60% being singletons. Sample: non-adjacent lung tissue. The receptors come from a human donor with non-small cell lung cancer.

The chain has TRBV10-3 and TRBJ1-2, with 11 bases fitting TRBD1. Germline CDR1 ENHRY, CDR2 SYGVKD. The V and J ends lost 1 base and 5 bases, in that order; junction bases with no gene match: 15. The CDR3 loop spans 19 amino acids. The CDR3 reads CAISELLPGQGGGGYGYTF. The CDR3 coding sequence is TGTGCCATCAGTGAGTTACTGCCGGGACAGGGGGGTGGTGGGTATGGCTACACCTTC.

The chain recombines TRBV11-1 with TRBJ1-1, with D maybe TRBD1 (5 bases). The V end lost 4 bases, the J end lost 8 bases, and 8 bases lay between the germline ends. The CDR3 covers 11 residues. Germline lookup yields CDR1 SGHAT and CDR2 FQDESV (reference sequence). The DNA for the CDR3 is TGTGCCAGCAGCTCTTGGACAGAAGCTTTCTTT. This sequence encodes CASSSWTEAFF.

The chain carries TRBV4-2 and TRBJ2-5; D remains ambiguous. V was cut by 4 bases and J by 2 bases, with 17 bases left in between. This CDR3 spans 16 amino acids. The V gene's germline CDR1 is LGHNA and CDR2 YNFKEQ. In DNA, the CDR3 is TGTGCCAGCAGCCCACCACGAGAAGGAAAGCAAGAGACCCAGTACTTC. This encodes CASSPPREGKQETQYF.

The chain employs TRBV6-5 and TRBJ2-1; 7 bases fit TRBD1. CDR1 and CDR2 (germline): MNHEY, SVGAGI. Trimming cost V 0 bases and J 0 bases; bases outside gene matches: 2. The CDR3 runs 16 residues. CDR3: CASSYSAGGSYNEQFF. CDR3 nucleotide sequence: TGTGCCAGCAGTTACTCTGCAGGGGGCTCCTACAATGAGCAGTTCTTC.

This clone has a single count. The gene calls are TRBV28 and TRBJ1-1, with 10 bases lining up with TRBD1. Germline V gene sequence: CDR1 MDHEN, CDR2 SYDVKM. Trimming cost V 2 bases and J 5 bases; bases outside gene matches: 8. The CDR3 has 16 residues. DNA of the CDR3: TGTGCCAGCAGTTTAGGGACAGGGGACGTACGGACTGAAGCTTTCTTT. The encoded protein is CASSLGTGDVRTEAFF.

This chain links TRBV11-3 with TRBJ2-7; weak D call: TRBD2 (7 bases). Looked up from germline, CDR1 is SGHNT and CDR2 is YENEEA. Trimming pared 8 bases from V and 0 bases from J, leaving 17 bases between. The CDR3 loop spans 15 amino acids. CDR3 bases: TGTGCCAGCCCCTGGGGGGGCGCGCCCTCCTACGAGCAGTACTTC. Its protein is CASPWGGAPSYEQYF.

This chain joins TRBV19 and TRBJ1-3; 9 bases match TRBD1. Germline trimming cut 6 bases from V and 1 base from J; bases unmatched to any gene: 4. CDR3 length equals 15 residues. Germline assignment: CDR1 LNHDA and CDR2 SQIVND (reference sequence). The CDR3 here is CASSGQGTSGNTIYF. CDR3 bases: TGTGCCAGTAGCGGACAGGGGACTTCTGGAAACACCATATATTTT.

The chain carries TRBV5-6 and TRBJ2-5, with 8 bases identical to TRBD1. With V trimmed by 4 bases and J by 5 bases, 19 bases remained unmatched. CDR3 length: 18 amino acids. The germline V gene encodes CDR1 SGHDT and CDR2 YYEEEE. The CDR3 loop reads CASSPRQGRIGSRETQYF. The CDR3 DNA reads as TGTGCCAGCAGCCCTCGACAGGGGAGAATTGGTTCGAGGGAGACCCAGTACTTC.

The chain combines TRBV27 with TRBJ1-5; maybe TRBD1 (6 bases). Germline V gene sequence: CDR1 MNHEY, CDR2 SMNVEV (reference sequence). Trimming stripped 2 bases from V and 0 bases from J, with 11 bases between. This CDR3 has 16 residues. DNA for the CDR3: TGTGCCAGCAGTTTAAGTTACAGGGATAGCAATCAGCCCCAGCATTTT. It specifies CASSLSYRDSNQPQHF.

The chain uses TRBV19 and TRBJ1-1; maybe TRBD1 (5 bases). The CDR3 runs to 14 residues. V was cut by 3 bases and J by 3 bases, with 11 bases left in between. Germline V lookup: CDR1 LNHDA, CDR2 SQIVND (reference sequence). The CDR3 spells CASSIWGLDTEAFF. CDR3 coding DNA: TGTGCCAGTAGTATCTGGGGGTTGGACACTGAAGCTTTCTTT.

This clone is hyperexpanded within its sample. V usage is TRBV5-5 and J usage is TRBJ1-1, with D maybe TRBD1 (5 bases). Germline loops: CDR1 SGHKS, CDR2 YYEKEE (reference sequence). This CDR3 comprises 11 residues. V was cut by 3 bases and J by 8 bases, with 8 bases left in between. CDR3 in amino acids: CASSSWTEAFF. CDR3 coding DNA: TGTGCCAGCAGCTCTTGGACAGAAGCTTTCTTT. Supplemented by reference TRBV5-5 and TRBJ1-1, the full variable domain reads DAGVTQSPTHLIKTRGQQVTLRCSPISGHKSVSWYQQVLGQGPQFIFQYYEKEERGRGNFPDRFSARQFPNYSSELNVNALLLGDSALYLCASSSWTEAFFGQGTRLTVV.

The chain is built from TRBV10-1 and TRBJ1-4; 11 bases line up with TRBD1. The CDR3 is 15 amino acids. V shed 6 bases and J 8 bases; nucleotides not matched to a gene: 8. CDR1 is WNHNN, CDR2 SYGVQD, per germline (reference sequence). The chain's CDR3 is CASRVGQGAGEKLFF. In nucleotides, the CDR3 is TGCGCCAGCAGGGTAGGACAGGGGGCGGGAGAAAAACTGTTTTTT.

The chain uses TRBV13 and TRBJ1-1; TRBD1 agrees at 7 bases. Germline trimming cut 5 bases from V and 1 base from J; bases unmatched to any gene: 13. The CDR3 length is 17 residues. Germline loops: CDR1 PRHDT, CDR2 FYEKMQ (reference sequence). Here the CDR3 reads CASSPGGGAFGNTEAFF. Here the CDR3 DNA reads TGTGCCAGCAGCCCCGGAGGGGGCGCGTTTGGGAACACTGAAGCTTTCTTT.

This clone has a handful of counts. CDR3 sequence reads: CASSFRGLGELFF. Written as DNA, the CDR3 is TGTGCCAGCAGTTTCCGGGGACTCGGGGAGCTGTTTTTT. The V call is TRBV28, the J call TRBJ2-2; weak D call: TRBD2 (6 bases). Trimming cost V 3 bases and J 7 bases, with 9 bases left between them. Germline CDR1 reads MDHEN; CDR2 reads SYDVKM. This CDR3 is 13 amino acids long. The complete variable domain, with remaining parts taken from reference TRBV28 and TRBJ2-2, reads DVKVTQSSRYLVKRTGEKVFLECVQDMDHENMFWYRQDPGLGLRLIYFSYDVKMKEKGDIPEGYSVSREKKERFSLILESASTNQTSMYLCASSFRGLGELFFGEGSRLTVL.

This clone is a singleton in its sample. The chain is built from TRBV21-1 and TRBJ1-2. TRBV21-1 is labeled a pseudogene. CDR3 size: 14 residues. DNA for the CDR3: TGTGCCAGCAGCCCTGAGAGGTCTTTAGGTGGCTACACCTTC. Amino acids: CASSPERSLGGYTF.

This sequence joins TRBV5-1 and TRBJ1-1; TRBD1 agrees at 9 bases. This CDR3 region has 16 residues. CDR1 is SGHRS and CDR2 is YFSETQ in the germline V gene. Trimming cost V 0 bases and J 1 base; bases outside gene matches: 4. CDR3 sequence: CASSLDRGRGNTEAFF. The CDR3 DNA is TGCGCCAGCAGCTTGGACAGGGGGCGCGGGAACACTGAAGCTTTCTTT. The variable domain in full, completed from reference TRBV5-1 and TRBJ1-1, reads KAGVTQTPRYLIKTRGQQVTLSCSPISGHRSVSWYQQTPGQGLQFLFEYFSETQRNKGNFPGRFSGRQFSNSRSEMNVSTLELGDSALYLCASSLDRGRGNTEAFFGQGTRLTVV.

The chain uses TRBV5-1 and TRBJ2-2; TRBD2 aligns across 10 bases. V lost 0 bases to trimming and J lost 7 bases; unmatched junction nucleotides: 3. Germline CDR1 reads SGHRS; CDR2 reads YFSETQ. The length of the CDR3 is 15 residues. The CDR3 spells CASSLAGTSVGELFF. In DNA, the CDR3 is TGCGCCAGCAGCTTGGCCGGGACTAGCGTCGGGGAGCTGTTTTTT.

The chain couples TRBV5-6 to TRBJ2-3; D uncertain. V was pared by 5 bases and J by 0 bases, with 10 bases between. The CDR3 is 14 amino acids. CDR1 and CDR2 from the germline V gene are SGHDT and YYEEEE. CDR3 loop: CASSPRWSTDTQYF. The CDR3 DNA follows: TGTGCCAGCAGTCCTCGGTGGAGCACAGATACGCAGTATTTT.